The 5 T cell receptor beta chains below come from one sample, sequenced in a study of T cells in women clearing cervical HPV infection. Clones were read by immunoSEQ multiplex PCR, and TCRdb kept only the in-frame ones, dropping some. The specimen's table records approximately 15,000 clones. Material: blood buffy coat. Receptors were obtained from a woman aged 18-69 years with a cervical HPV16 infection that either progressed to CIN3+ or cleared (not recorded which).

A word on this clone: The DNA ends 3 residues before the CDR3 does, and the rest of the CDR3 is filled in from the germline J gene. This rearrangement joins TRBV6-2 or TRBV6-3 to TRBJ1-2; TRBD1 matches at 9 bases. The V segment lost 8 bases and the J segment 7 bases; nucleotides outside the gene matches: 14. The CDR3 is made up of 15 amino acids. Per the germline V gene, CDR1 is MNHEY and CDR2 is SVGEGT. CDR3 sequence: CASGHRTRTGVGYTF. The CDR3 DNA, read in part, is TGTGCCAGCGGACACCGGACGAGGACAGGGGTTGGC.

Comment on this clone: The read ends 3 residues before the CDR3 terminus; that terminus is restored from the germline J gene. J is TRBJ2-3 and V is TRBV19, with 11 bases aligning to TRBD2. CDR3 length equals 16 residues. Germline V lookup: CDR1 LNHDA, CDR2 SQIVND (reference sequence). J was trimmed by 4 bases and V by 5 bases; bases with no gene match: 8. CDR3 DNA (partial): TGTGCCAGTAGTCCTCTAGCGGGGGGACGCGCAGATACG. Its protein product is CASSPLAGGRADT. The entire CDR3 sequence reads CASSPLAGGRADTQYF.

Turning to this clone: The read ends 3 residues shy of where the CDR3 ends; the end is completed using the germline J gene. V and J are TRBV29-1 and TRBJ1-3; weak D call: TRBD1 (5 bases). The V end was cut by 5 bases, the J end by 4 bases, with 18 bases between. The CDR3 has 15 amino acids. In germline, CDR1 is SQVTM, CDR2 ANQGSEA. The CDR3 region is CSVSSRAITGNTIYF. The CDR3 DNA, read in part, is TGCAGCGTTTCTTCCAGGGCTATCACCGGAAACACC.

Remarks on this clone: Read coverage stops 3 residues before the CDR3 terminus; the germline J gene supplies the remainder. This chain joins TRBV10-3 and TRBJ1-4, with D perhaps TRBD1 (5 bases). Germline V lookup: CDR1 ENHRY, CDR2 SYGVKD. CDR3 length: 14 amino acids. CDR3 DNA, as far as it was read: TGTGCCATCGCCTCGGGGGGTCGGAATTCACCA. Amino acids: CAIASGGRNSP. The full CDR3 reads CAIASGGRNSPLFF.

Remarks on this clone: Read sequence stops 3 residues before the CDR3 end, and the germline J gene provides the missing end. V usage is TRBV20-1 and J usage is TRBJ2-7; 10 bases align to TRBD2. Germline assignment: CDR1 DFQATT and CDR2 SNEGSKA (reference sequence). J was trimmed by 3 bases and V by 2 bases; bases with no gene match: 7. CDR3 length equals 15 residues. The CDR3 protein is CSARSLLAGRYEQYF. Incomplete CDR3 DNA: TGCAGTGCTAGAAGTTTACTAGCGGGGCGCTACGAG.